The clone carrying this T cell receptor beta chain was seen a handful of times. This entry is derived from a study of T-cell reconstitution after alpha-beta-depleted transplantation in children. The germline CDR1 and CDR2 sequences are WSHSY and SAAADI. V was clipped by 6 bases and J by 2 bases; unmatched bases: 9. The CDR3 spans 15 residues. Preparation of the TCRbeta library involved a method that used unique molecular identifiers. A single record per CDR3 protein comes from TCRdb applying MiXCR to the PCR reads. The sample has 200,000 to 250,000 distinct CDR3 sequences, approximately 9.5% seen once.

This rearrangement joins TRBV10-2 to TRBJ2-7; the match to TRBD2 covers 8 bases. The receptor was derived from a human donor who donated a stem cell graft to a child with acute lymphoblastic leukemia. This sample comprised PBMCs from the stem cell graft donor, obtained from the stem cell graft. The CDR3 here is CASRFSGGEPYEQYF. As DNA, the CDR3 is TGCGCCAGCAGGTTCTCCGGGGGGGAACCCTACGAGCAGTACTTC.